What follows are 25 T cell receptor beta chains derived from one specimen sequenced in a study of T cells after posttransplantation cyclophosphamide (dated by TCRdb to the mid-2010s). Viable CD3+CD4+ or CD3+CD8+ cells that were CCR7+CD45RA+CD45RO-CD95-CD27+CD28+ were defined as naive T cells. The library relied on the immunoSEQ multiplex PCR assay. TCRdb's version of the immuneACCESS table is confined to in-frame rearrangements and falls short of the full clone set. An unresolved V gene accounts for under half of the shortfall where checked; the remainder is of unknown origin. The sample yields roughly 32,000 clones; 75% to 95% were counted once. Over 0.2% of the sample goes to the ten largest clones. The specimen sequenced was naive CD4+ T cells sorted from PBMCs. The receptors stem from an older woman in good health, CMV-negative, and a related stem cell transplant donor.

The rearrangement links TRBV27 to TRBJ2-7; the D gene is possibly TRBD2 (5 bases). The V gene lost 4 bases and the J gene lost 9 bases, with 10 bases spanning the gap. CDR1 is MNHEY and CDR2 is SMNVEV in the germline V gene (reference sequence). This CDR3 is 11 amino acids long. CDR3 residues: CASSSSRGQYF. The CDR3 nucleotides read TGTGCCAGCAGTTCTTCCCGGGGGCAGTACTTC.

The CDR3 DNA follows: TGTGCCAGCAGCCTCGGGGACAGGGTTCAAGAGACCCAGTACTTC. Translating it yields CASSLGDRVQETQYF. The chain couples TRBV7-9 to TRBJ2-5, with 9 bases matching TRBD1. Germline V gives CDR1 SEHNR, CDR2 FQNEAQ (reference sequence). CDR3 length: 15 amino acids. Trimming took 5 bases from V and 2 from J; bases not matched to a gene: 6.

V gene TRBV9 combines with J gene TRBJ2-3, with D possibly matching TRBD2 (6 bases). The CDR3 runs to 16 residues. V was cut by 4 bases and J by 5 bases, with 20 bases left in between. Germline V gene sequence: CDR1 SGDLS, CDR2 YYNGEE. This chain's CDR3 is CASSPQVRERGDTQYF. DNA of the CDR3: TGTGCCAGCAGCCCCCAGGTGCGGGAACGGGGAGATACGCAGTATTTT.

V usage is TRBV6-5 and J usage is TRBJ2-7, with 7 nucleotides matching TRBD1. This CDR3 has 15 amino acids. Germline V lookup: CDR1 MNHEY, CDR2 SVGAGI. J was trimmed by 7 bases and V by 0 bases; bases with no gene match: 9. CDR3 amino acids: CASSYSSQGVGEQYF. The DNA for the CDR3 is TGTGCCAGCAGTTACTCGTCTCAGGGGGTGGGGGAGCAGTACTTC.

This clone is labeled as medium-sized (0.01 to 0.1%). Written as DNA, the CDR3 is TGTGCCAGCAGTGAAGCGGGACAGACTTATCAGCCCCAGCATTTT. This sequence encodes CASSEAGQTYQPQHF. This chain joins TRBV2 and TRBJ1-5, with 7 bases that match TRBD1. Unmatched junction bases numbered 4, after V lost 0 bases and J lost 5 bases. CDR1 is SNHLY, CDR2 FYNNEI, per germline. The CDR3 sequence is 15 residues long.

This clone was seen more than once but under ten times. The chain joins TRBV27 to TRBJ2-7, with D unclear. Looked up from germline, CDR1 is MNHEY and CDR2 is SMNVEV (reference sequence). Trimming pared 2 bases from V and 0 bases from J, leaving 11 bases between. The CDR3 has 15 residues. The CDR3 nucleotides read TGTGCCAGCAGTTTAAAACCGACAACCTCCTACGAGCAGTACTTC. This sequence encodes CASSLKPTTSYEQYF.

The rearrangement uses TRBV5-4 and TRBJ2-7; 7 nucleotides match TRBD1. J gave up 4 bases and V 3 bases, and 10 bases lay outside the gene matches. The CDR3 totals 15 residues. Germline V CDR1 and CDR2: SGHNT, YYREEE (reference sequence). CDR3 sequence reads: CASSWRTGLFYEQYF. The CDR3 nucleotides are TGTGCCAGCAGCTGGAGGACAGGATTATTTTACGAGCAGTACTTC.

The chain employs TRBV7-2 and TRBJ2-3, with a tentative D call TRBD2 (6 bases). In germline, CDR1 is SGHTA, CDR2 FQGNSA. V lost 6 bases to trimming and J lost 0 bases, with 19 bases between them. The CDR3 has 17 residues. The CDR3 protein is CASSDYRGGASTDTQYF. The CDR3 DNA reads as TGTGCCAGCAGTGATTATCGGGGAGGCGCTAGCACAGATACGCAGTATTTT.

The chain uses TRBV7-9 and TRBJ2-7, with a weak D call TRBD1 (6 bases). Germline V gene sequence: CDR1 SEHNR, CDR2 FQNEAQ (reference sequence). Trimming removed 1 base at V and 5 bases at J, with 18 bases between. This CDR3 has 16 amino acids. CDR3 amino acids: CASSLVYAGVGNEQYF. The CDR3 DNA is TGTGCCAGCAGCTTAGTTTATGCAGGGGTAGGCAACGAGCAGTACTTC.

This clone was counted a few times. The J gene is TRBJ1-3, the V gene TRBV5-6; D is undetermined. Trimming left V 4 bases short and J 2 bases short, with 7 bases between. CDR3 length: 13 residues. Germline-derived CDR1 and CDR2 are SGHDT and YYEEEE. The CDR3 DNA reads as TGTGCCAGCAGCCTACCCCCTGGAAACACCATATATTTT. Its translation is CASSLPPGNTIYF. Based on the CDR3 plus reference TRBV5-6 and TRBJ1-3, the full variable domain is DAGVTQSPTHLIKTRGQQVTLRCSPKSGHDTVSWYQQALGQGPQFIFQYYEEEERQRGNFPDRFSGHQFPNYSSELNVNALLLGDSALYLCASSLPPGNTIYFGEGSWLTVV.

This clone showed up just once. The junction shows a germline mismatch at one end, possibly a read error. The chain recombines TRBV9 with TRBJ2-7; D may be TRBD1 (5 bases). Per the germline V gene, CDR1 is SGDLS and CDR2 is YYNGEE. This CDR3 has 15 residues. CDR3 sequence reads: CASSVGGRGTYGQYF. The CDR3 DNA sequence: TGTGCCAGCAGCGTAGGGGGAAGGGGCACCTACGGGCAGTACTTC.

The J gene is TRBJ2-5, the V gene TRBV23-1; 7 bases are shared with TRBD1. TRBV23-1 is designated an ORF whose function remains uncertain. CDR3 size: 15 residues. Unmatched junction bases numbered 15, after V lost 3 bases and J lost 11 bases. The CDR3 coding sequence is TGCGCCAGCAGTCACTCCCGGGACCCTCAGGGGGAGCAGTACTTC. It yields the protein CASSHSRDPQGEQYF.

The rearrangement joins TRBV19 to TRBJ2-3; 10 bases map to TRBD2. The length of the CDR3 is 17 residues. Germline CDR1 is LNHDA and CDR2 is SQIVND (reference sequence). Unmatched junction bases numbered 8, after V lost 5 bases and J lost 0 bases. The DNA for the CDR3 is TGTGCCAGTAGTCGGCAACCGGGACTAGCGAGCACAGATACGCAGTATTTT. This codes for CASSRQPGLASTDTQYF.

The chain links TRBV6-5 to TRBJ2-3, with a tentative D call TRBD2 (7 bases). V gave up 5 bases and J gave up 2 bases, with 14 bases separating them. Germline assignment: CDR1 MNHEY and CDR2 SVGAGI. This CDR3 has 15 amino acids. For the CDR3, the DNA is TGTGCCAGCAGTCTACAGGGAGGGGACACAGATACGCAGTATTTT. Translation: CASSLQGGDTDTQYF.

This clone was found once. The J gene is TRBJ2-7, the V gene TRBV23-1, with 8 bases that match TRBD2. TRBV23-1 is an ORF, and what it does is uncertain. This CDR3 region has 13 residues. With V trimmed by 8 bases and J by 3 bases, 6 bases remained unmatched. The CDR3: CASRVGGDYEQYF. CDR3 sequence (DNA): TGCGCCAGCCGGGTCGGGGGGGACTACGAGCAGTACTTC.

The chain links TRBV6-6 to TRBJ1-4; the D is unclear. V lost 0 bases to trimming and J lost 7 bases, with 12 bases between them. Per the germline V gene, CDR1 is MNHNY and CDR2 is SVGAGI (reference sequence). The CDR3 totals 15 residues. CDR3 protein: CASSYSAARGEKLFF. The DNA of the CDR3 is TGTGCCAGCAGTTACTCGGCGGCCCGGGGTGAAAAACTGTTTTTT.

The chain employs TRBV7-2 and TRBJ1-4; a possible D gene is TRBD1 (6 bases). Looked up from germline, CDR1 is SGHTA and CDR2 is FQGNSA. V lost 0 bases and J 1 base, leaving 15 bases between the germline ends. The CDR3 consists of 18 residues. The CDR3 DNA reads TGTGCCAGCAGCTTAGCGGCTTGGGGGCGCGGAACTAATGAAAAACTGTTTTTT. Translation: CASSLAAWGRGTNEKLFF.

CDR3 sequence (DNA): TGTGCCAGCAGTTTAAGAGGGACAGGGTACCCAGCCGGGGAGCTGTTTTTT. The encoded protein is CASSLRGTGYPAGELFF. The chain recombines TRBV27 with TRBJ2-2; 9 bases map to TRBD1. CDR1 and CDR2 from the germline V gene are MNHEY and SMNVEV (reference sequence). The CDR3 totals 17 residues. The junction had 10 bases not matched to a gene; V was cut back by 2 bases and J by 6 bases.

This clone was detected only a few times. V usage is TRBV7-9 and J usage is TRBJ1-2; 11 nucleotides line up with TRBD1. Trimming cost V 2 bases and J 3 bases; bases outside gene matches: 2. The CDR3 is 15 residues long. In germline, CDR1 is SEHNR, CDR2 FQNEAQ (reference sequence). Here the CDR3 reads CASSLWDRGDYGYTF. Written as DNA, the CDR3 is TGTGCCAGCAGCTTATGGGACAGGGGGGACTATGGCTACACCTTC.

This chain joins TRBV30 and TRBJ1-1; D uncertain. Looked up from germline, CDR1 is GTSNPN and CDR2 is SVGIG (reference sequence). V shed 0 bases and J shed 1 base, with 6 bases lying between them. The CDR3 spans 13 residues. The CDR3: CAWSVPQNTEAFF. The DNA of the CDR3 is TGTGCCTGGAGTGTACCACAGAACACTGAAGCTTTCTTT.

The count of this clone is one. This chain joins TRBV23-1 and TRBJ2-7, with no clear D. TRBV23-1 is marked as an open reading frame, function uncertain. V shed 6 bases and J shed 1 base, with 7 bases lying between them. The CDR3 spans 12 residues. The CDR3 nucleotides read TGCGCCAGCAGGCGTCCGTCCTACGAGCAGTACTTC. Protein sequence: CASRRPSYEQYF.

The gene calls are TRBV6-4 and TRBJ2-2; 8 positions match TRBD2. Unmatched junction bases numbered 6, after V lost 4 bases and J lost 5 bases. CDR1 and CDR2 from the germline V gene are MRHNA and SNTAGT. The CDR3 consists of 15 residues. The CDR3 is CASSGTSSTTGELFF. The CDR3 DNA sequence: TGTGCCAGCAGTGGGACTAGCAGCACGACCGGGGAGCTGTTTTTT.

This chain joins TRBV27 and TRBJ2-1; 10 bases are a match to TRBD2. The germline CDR1 and CDR2 sequences are MNHEY and SMNVEV (reference sequence). J was trimmed by 5 bases and V by 3 bases; bases with no gene match: 1. The CDR3 is 14 residues long. Here the CDR3 reads CASSLSGRDNEQFF. Written as DNA, the CDR3 is TGTGCCAGCAGTTTGAGCGGGAGGGACAATGAGCAGTTCTTC.

In nucleotides, the CDR3 is TGCGCCAGCAGCCGCGAGAGGGGGTCCCACGAGCAGTACTTC. Amino acids: CASSRERGSHEQYF. The chain employs TRBV5-1 and TRBJ2-7, with D maybe TRBD1 (6 bases). Per the germline V gene, CDR1 is SGHRS and CDR2 is YFSETQ. Trimming removed 4 bases from V and 5 bases from J, with 16 bases in between. This CDR3 contains 14 residues.

This chain connects TRBV7-9 to TRBJ2-2; 7 bases are a match to TRBD1. CDR1 and CDR2 from the germline V gene are SEHNR and FQNEAQ (reference sequence). With 8 bases clipped from V and 4 bases from J, the junction kept 4 bases outside the gene matches. CDR3 size: 13 residues. CDR3 bases: TGTGCCAGCCCTCAGGGGGTCACCGGGGAGCTGTTTTTT. Translation: CASPQGVTGELFF.